This T cell receptor beta chain was captured by sequencing in a study of OX40 agonist ivuxolimab in advanced cancers. On the study more broadly: Three patients, one with hepatocellular carcinoma and two with cutaneous melanoma, responded partially. Findings of the study overall: Both blood CD4+ and CD8+ T cells showed clonal growth by week 6 at 0.1 to 3.0 mg/kg.

Worth noting for this clone: The antigen is unknown.

Libraries were prepared by immunoSEQ multiplex PCR; TCRdb keeps only in-frame clonotypes and omits some of them. The sample shows just under 75,000 clones, 90% of them seen only once. CDR1 is MNHEY and CDR2 is SMNVEV in the germline V gene (reference sequence). The CDR3 has 14 amino acids. V was pared by 7 bases and J by 4 bases, with 10 bases of the junction left unmatched. The source material was CD4+ or CD8+ T cells sorted from blood, sampled in a trial of the OX40 agonist ivuxolimab. The chain recombines TRBV27 with TRBJ2-7, with 7 bases matching TRBD1. This receptor was obtained from an adult with an advanced solid tumor such as melanoma, head and neck, liver or kidney cancer. CDR3 DNA: TGTGCCAGCACCATCCCGGGACAGAGATACGAGCAGTACTTC. It translates to CASTIPGQRYEQYF.